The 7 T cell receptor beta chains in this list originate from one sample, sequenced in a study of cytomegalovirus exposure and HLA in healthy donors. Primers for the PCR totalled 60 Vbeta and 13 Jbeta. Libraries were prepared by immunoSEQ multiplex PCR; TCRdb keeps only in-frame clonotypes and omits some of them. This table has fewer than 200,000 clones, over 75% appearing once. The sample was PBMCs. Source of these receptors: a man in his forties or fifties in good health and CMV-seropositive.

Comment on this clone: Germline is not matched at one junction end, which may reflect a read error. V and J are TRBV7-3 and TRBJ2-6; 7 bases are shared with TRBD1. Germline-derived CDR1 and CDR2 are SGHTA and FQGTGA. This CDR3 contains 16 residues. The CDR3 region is CASSPQGLAGANGLTF. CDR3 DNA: TGTGCCAGCAGCCCACAGGGGTTGGCTGGGGCCAACGGCCTGACTTTC.

The DNA of the CDR3 is TGTGCCAGCAGCGTAGCTACAGGGGGGGAGACCCAGTACTTC. Translating gives CASSVATGGETQYF. The chain is built from TRBV9 and TRBJ2-5; 8 bases map to TRBD1. The V gene's germline CDR1 is SGDLS and CDR2 YYNGEE. The CDR3 covers 14 residues. V lost 0 bases to trimming and J lost 5 bases; unmatched junction nucleotides: 3.

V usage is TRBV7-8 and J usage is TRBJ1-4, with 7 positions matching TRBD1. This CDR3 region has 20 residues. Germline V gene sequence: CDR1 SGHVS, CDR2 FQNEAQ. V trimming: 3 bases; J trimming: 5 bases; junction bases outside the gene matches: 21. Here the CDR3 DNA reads TGTGCCAGCAGCTTCGACAGATTCGCAGGGGGTAGGAAAATAAATGAAAAACTGTTTTTT. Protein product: CASSFDRFAGGRKINEKLFF.

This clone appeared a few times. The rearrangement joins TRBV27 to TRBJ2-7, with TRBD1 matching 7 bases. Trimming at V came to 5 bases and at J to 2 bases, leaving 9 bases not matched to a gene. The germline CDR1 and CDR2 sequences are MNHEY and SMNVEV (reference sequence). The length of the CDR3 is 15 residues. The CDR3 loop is CASSVTGTLAYEQYF. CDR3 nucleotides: TGTGCCAGCAGTGTGACAGGGACCCTCGCCTACGAGCAGTACTTC.

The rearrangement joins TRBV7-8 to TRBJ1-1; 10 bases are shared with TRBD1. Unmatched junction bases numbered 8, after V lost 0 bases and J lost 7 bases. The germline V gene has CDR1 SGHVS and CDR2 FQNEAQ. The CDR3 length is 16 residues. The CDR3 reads CASSLATGGYYVEAFF. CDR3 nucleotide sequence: TGTGCCAGCAGCTTAGCGACAGGGGGCTATTATGTTGAAGCTTTCTTT. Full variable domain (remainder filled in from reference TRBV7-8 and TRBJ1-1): GAGVSQSPRYKVAKRGQDVALRCDPISGHVSLFWYQQALGQGPEFLTYFQNEAQLDKSGLPSDRFFAERPEGSVSTLKIQRTQQEDSAVYLCASSLATGGYYVEAFFGQGTRLTVV.

The CDR3 coding sequence is TGCGCCAGCAGCCAGAAGGACAGGGGACCTGAAGCTTTCTTT. Translating it yields CASSQKDRGPEAFF. This chain joins TRBV4-1 and TRBJ1-1; TRBD1 agrees at 9 bases. Trimming took 3 bases from V and 6 from J; bases not matched to a gene: 5. CDR3 size: 14 residues. Germline V gene lookup returns CDR1 MGHRA and CDR2 YSYEKL.

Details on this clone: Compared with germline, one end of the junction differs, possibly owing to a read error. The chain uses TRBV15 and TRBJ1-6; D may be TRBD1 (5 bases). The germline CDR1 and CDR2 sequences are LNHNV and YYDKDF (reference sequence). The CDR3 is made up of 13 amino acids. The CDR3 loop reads CATNPGDNSPLHF. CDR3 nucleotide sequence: TGTGCTACCAATCCGGGGGATAATTCACCCCTCCACTTT.